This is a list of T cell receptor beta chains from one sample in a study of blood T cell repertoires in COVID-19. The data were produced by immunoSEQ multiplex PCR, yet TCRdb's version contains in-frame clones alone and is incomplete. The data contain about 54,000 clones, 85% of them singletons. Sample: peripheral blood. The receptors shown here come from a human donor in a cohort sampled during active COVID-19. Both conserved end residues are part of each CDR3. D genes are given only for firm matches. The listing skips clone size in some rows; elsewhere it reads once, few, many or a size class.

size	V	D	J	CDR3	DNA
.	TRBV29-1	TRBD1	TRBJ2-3	CSVGTGGGTTDTQYF	TGCAGCGTTGGGACAGGGGGAGGGACCACAGATACGCAGTATTTT
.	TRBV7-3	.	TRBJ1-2	CASSLNAGYGGYTF	TGTGCCAGCAGCTTAAATGCAGGGTACGGGGGCTACACCTTC
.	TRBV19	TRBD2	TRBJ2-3	CASSTLAGTDTQYF	TGTGCCAGTAGTACCCTAGCGGGCACAGATACGCAGTATTTT
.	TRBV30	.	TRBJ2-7	CAWRKTGLYEQYF	TGTGCCTGGAGAAAGACAGGCCTCTACGAGCAGTACTTC
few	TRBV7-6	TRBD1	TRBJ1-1	CASRSGTGGAGTEAFF	TGTGCCAGCAGATCCGGGACAGGGGGCGCGGGCACTGAAGCTTTCTTT
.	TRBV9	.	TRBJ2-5	CASSAMTGDETQYF	TGTGCCAGCAGCGCCATGACAGGAGACGAGACCCAGTACTTC
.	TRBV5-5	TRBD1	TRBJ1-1	CASSIRTGAFF	TGTGCCAGCAGCATACGGACAGGAGCTTTCTTT
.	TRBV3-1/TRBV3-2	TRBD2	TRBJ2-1	CASSTLAGTGNEQFF	TGTGCCAGCAGCACACTAGCGGGAACGGGCAATGAGCAGTTCTTC
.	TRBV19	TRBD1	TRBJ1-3	CASSQQNRGIGGNTIYF	TGTGCCAGTAGTCAACAAAACAGGGGGATAGGAGGAAACACCATATATTTT
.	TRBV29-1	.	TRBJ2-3	CSVVIGAADTQYF	TGCAGCGTTGTAATTGGTGCGGCAGATACGCAGTATTTT
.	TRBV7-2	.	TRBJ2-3	CASSLAGSTDTQYF	TGTGCCAGCAGCTTAGCCGGGAGCACAGATACGCAGTATTTT
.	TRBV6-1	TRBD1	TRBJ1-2	CASSERTGGIYGYTF	TGTGCCAGCAGTGAAAGGACAGGGGGGATCTATGGCTACACCTTC
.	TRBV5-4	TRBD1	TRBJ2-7	CASSLTGEREQYF	TGTGCCAGCAGCTTGACAGGGGAGCGGGAGCAGTACTTC
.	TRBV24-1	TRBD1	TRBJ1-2	CATSDLRQGMEGGYTF	TGTGCCACCAGTGATTTGAGACAGGGGATGGAGGGAGGCTACACCTTC
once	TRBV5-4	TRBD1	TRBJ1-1	CASSLGDRANTEAFF	TGTGCCAGCAGCTTGGGGGACAGGGCGAACACTGAAGCTTTCTTT
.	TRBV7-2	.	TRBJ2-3	CASSPANTGPDTQYF	TGTGCCAGCAGCCCAGCTAATACGGGTCCAGATACGCAGTATTTT
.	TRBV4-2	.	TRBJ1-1	CASSQHSAGRNTEAFF	TGTGCCAGCAGCCAGCACTCAGCGGGGAGGAACACTGAAGCTTTCTTT
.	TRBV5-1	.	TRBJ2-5	CASSPRGQETQYF	TGCGCCAGCAGCCCTCGGGGGCAAGAGACCCAGTACTTC
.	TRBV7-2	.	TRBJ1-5	CASSARGSNQPQHF	TGTGCCAGCAGCGCAAGGGGAAGCAATCAGCCCCAGCATTTT
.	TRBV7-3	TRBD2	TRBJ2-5	CASSSKAGGPFETQYF	TGTGCCAGCAGCTCCAAAGCGGGAGGGCCGTTTGAGACCCAGTACTTC
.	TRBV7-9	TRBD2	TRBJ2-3	CASSGGGSLGDTQYF	TGTGCCAGCAGCGGAGGCGGGAGTCTGGGAGATACGCAGTATTTT
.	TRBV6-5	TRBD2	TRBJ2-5	CASSFTFGGGETQYF	TGTGCCAGCAGCTTTACATTCGGGGGAGGGGAGACCCAGTACTTC
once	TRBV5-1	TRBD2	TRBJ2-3	CASSFGPGRPDTQYF	TGCGCCAGCAGCTTCGGACCCGGGAGGCCAGATACGCAGTATTTT
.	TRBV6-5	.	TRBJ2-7	CASSYSGGHIYEQYF	TGTGCCAGCAGTTACTCTGGGGGACATATCTACGAGCAGTACTTC
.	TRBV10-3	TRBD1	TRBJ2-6	CAISVEGAAGANVLTF	TGTGCCATCAGTGTTGAGGGGGCGGCGGGGGCCAACGTCCTGACTTTC
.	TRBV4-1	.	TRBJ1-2	CASSPGRGKGYTF	TGCGCCAGCAGCCCGGGCCGGGGGAAGGGCTACACCTTC
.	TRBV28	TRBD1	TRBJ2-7	CASSSPTGTGLYEQYF	TGTGCCAGCAGTTCTCCCACCGGGACAGGTCTTTACGAGCAGTACTTC
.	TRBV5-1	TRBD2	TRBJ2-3	CASSLARTSGSVTDTQYF	TGCGCCAGCAGCTTGGCTAGGACTAGCGGGAGTGTCACAGATACGCAGTATTTT
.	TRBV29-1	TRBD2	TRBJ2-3	CSVQTGLAGPTDTQYF	TGCAGCGTACAAACGGGACTAGCGGGGCCCACAGATACGCAGTATTTT
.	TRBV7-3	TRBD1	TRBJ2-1	CASSSSGGGYNEQFF	TGTGCCAGCAGCTCATCAGGGGGCGGTTACAATGAGCAGTTCTTC
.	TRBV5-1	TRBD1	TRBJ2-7	CASSPYPGTELSYEQYF	TGCGCCAGCAGCCCATATCCCGGGACAGAACTTTCCTACGAGCAGTACTTC
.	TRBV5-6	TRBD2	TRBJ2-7	CASSSSGSEQYF	TGTGCCAGCAGCTCTAGCGGGAGCGAGCAGTACTTC
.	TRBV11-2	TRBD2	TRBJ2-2	CASSSRGGRNTGELFF	TGTGCCAGCAGCTCGCGCGGGGGGCGGAACACCGGGGAGCTGTTTTTT
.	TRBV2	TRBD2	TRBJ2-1	CASSQATSGIDEQFF	TGTGCCAGCTCCCAGGCGACTAGCGGGATCGATGAGCAGTTCTTC
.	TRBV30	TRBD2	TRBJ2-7	CAWGGLAGGPTYEQYF	TGTGCCTGGGGAGGACTAGCGGGAGGGCCTACCTACGAGCAGTACTTC
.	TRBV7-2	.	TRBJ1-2	CASSPDSFYGYTF	TGTGCCAGCAGCCCGGACTCTTTCTATGGCTACACCTTC
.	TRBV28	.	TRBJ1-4	CASRETSATNEKLFF	TGTGCCAGCAGGGAGACCAGCGCAACTAATGAAAAACTGTTTTTT
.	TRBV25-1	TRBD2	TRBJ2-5	CASTRGGRDWETQYF	TGTGCCAGCACTCGGGGGGGGCGCGATTGGGAGACCCAGTACTTC
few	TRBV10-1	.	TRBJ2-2	CASSDEPGELFF	TGCGCCAGCAGTGACGAGCCCGGGGAGCTGTTTTTT
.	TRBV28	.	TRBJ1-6	CASSTSSGGPNSPLHF	TGTGCCAGCAGTACATCGTCGGGGGGCCCCAATTCACCCCTCCACTTT
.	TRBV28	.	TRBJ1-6	CASSLVVDSAPLHF	TGTGCCAGCAGTTTAGTGGTCGACTCTGCACCCCTCCACTTT
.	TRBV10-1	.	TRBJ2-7	CASSDSPGYEQYF	TGCGCCAGCAGTGATTCCCCGGGGTACGAGCAGTACTTC
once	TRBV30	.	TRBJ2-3	CAWRGRGLGTDTQYF	TGTGCCTGGAGGGGGCGGGGGCTCGGCACAGATACGCAGTATTTT
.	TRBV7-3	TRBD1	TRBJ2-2	CASSLVVDRGINTGELFF	TGTGCCAGCAGCTTAGTAGTGGACAGGGGAATTAACACCGGGGAGCTGTTTTTT
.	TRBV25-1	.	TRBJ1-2	CASSGGVGYTF	TGTGCCAGCAGTGGCGGGGTCGGCTACACCTTC